The next 21 T cell receptor beta chains were all read from a single sample in a study of T cell repertoires in cytomegalovirus infection. TCRdb fed the reads into MiXCR, producing one record per CDR3 protein. The top ten clones hold approximately 2.4% of a sample with roughly 320,000 distinct CDR3 sequences, around 9.1% of them seen once. Source material: PBMCs. These receptors were collected from a human donor in good health (CMV status not recorded). Some clones in this sample may be carry-over from other donors' samples.

V is TRBV7-9 and J is TRBJ2-5; D is possibly TRBD1 or TRBD2 (5 bases each). The CDR3 length is 12 residues. V shed 7 bases and J shed 7 bases, with 13 bases lying between them. Germline lookup yields CDR1 SEHNR and CDR2 FQNEAQ (reference sequence). The CDR3 here is CASTPRGATQYF. Written as DNA, the CDR3 is TGTGCCAGCACGCCCCGAGGGGCGACCCAGTACTTC.

This clonotype was seen at least ten times. As DNA, the CDR3 is TGTGCCACCCGGGGAGGGGGCGCGAACTATGGCTACACCTTC. Amino acid sequence: CATRGGGANYGYTF. V is TRBV5-6 and J is TRBJ1-2; TRBD1 aligns across 7 bases. The germline CDR1 and CDR2 sequences are SGHDT and YYEEEE. After removal of 9 bases from V and 2 bases from J, the junction contained 10 bases not matched to a gene. This CDR3 is 14 amino acids long.

This clonotype occurred many times. The chain is built from TRBV5-5 and TRBJ1-2; no definite D call. Germline V gene data show CDR1 as SGHKS and CDR2 as YYEKEE (reference sequence). V dropped 1 base and J dropped 2 bases, with 12 bases sitting between them. The CDR3 extends over 15 amino acids. CDR3 amino acids: CASSLIGLPNYGYTF. The CDR3 nucleotides read TGTGCCAGCAGCTTGATAGGGCTACCGAACTATGGCTACACCTTC.

V is TRBV29-1 and J is TRBJ2-6; D is undetermined. Germline V gene sequence: CDR1 SQVTM, CDR2 ANQGSEA. V lost 2 bases and J lost 2, with 13 bases in between. The CDR3 has 16 residues. This CDR3 is CSVEYRKGTGANVLTF. CDR3 nucleotides: TGCAGCGTTGAATATAGAAAGGGTACTGGGGCCAACGTCCTGACTTTC.

This clonotype was observed a few times. This chain uses TRBV5-6 with TRBJ2-1; 7 bases map to TRBD1. V lost 0 bases to trimming and J lost 9 bases; unmatched junction nucleotides: 6. Germline CDR1 SGHDT, CDR2 YYEEEE. The CDR3 extends over 14 amino acids. Here the CDR3 reads CASSLEARGSEQFF. The DNA of the CDR3 is TGTGCCAGCAGCTTGGAGGCCAGGGGGTCTGAGCAGTTCTTC.

Many counts were recorded for this clonotype. This chain connects TRBV20-1 to TRBJ1-5; no definite D call. Germline lookup yields CDR1 DFQATT and CDR2 SNEGSKA (reference sequence). The CDR3 is made up of 14 amino acids. V lost 2 bases and J lost 2, with 10 bases in between. CDR3 coding DNA: TGCAGTGCTAGACTGGGGAATGGCAATCAGCCCCAGCATTTT. Translated, it gives CSARLGNGNQPQHF.

This clonotype was recorded many times. The chain combines TRBV7-2 with TRBJ1-2; D is unresolved. This CDR3 contains 15 residues. Germline V gives CDR1 SGHTA, CDR2 FQGNSA. Deletions cut 5 bases from V and 4 bases from J, with 17 bases between. The CDR3: CASSKSRLGVYGYTF. The DNA of the CDR3 is TGTGCCAGCAGCAAAAGTAGGCTTGGAGTCTATGGCTACACCTTC.

This clonotype was seen at least ten times. The chain couples TRBV7-2 to TRBJ2-7, with a weak D call TRBD1 (5 bases). The length of the CDR3 is 14 residues. The V and J ends lost 0 bases and 7 bases respectively, with 13 bases between them. Looked up from germline, CDR1 is SGHTA and CDR2 is FQGNSA. DNA of the CDR3: TGTGCCAGCAGCTTAGCGGCAGGGTCGAGGGAGCAGTACGTC. This codes for CASSLAAGSREQYV.

This clonotype occurred many times. The V and J genes are TRBV7-2 and TRBJ2-5; the D is unclear. The CDR3 contains 13 residues. Trimming cost V 5 bases and J 4 bases, with 11 bases left between them. Per the germline V gene, CDR1 is SGHTA and CDR2 is FQGNSA. CDR3 residues: CASSRAESETQYF. CDR3 coding DNA: TGTGCCAGCAGCCGGGCGGAGTCAGAGACCCAGTACTTC.

This clonotype showed up many times. The chain recombines TRBV7-2 with TRBJ1-5; 7 bases map to TRBD1. The CDR3 runs 14 residues. Germline CDR1 and CDR2: SGHTA and FQGNSA. The V and J ends lost 1 base and 11 bases, in that order; junction bases with no gene match: 8. Here the CDR3 DNA reads TGTGCCAGCAGCTTAGGCTTTGAGGGGGCGGCCCAGCATTTT. It codes for CASSLGFEGAAQHF.

The rearrangement uses TRBV6-1 and TRBJ2-7; tentative D call: TRBD2 (6 bases). Germline CDR1 is MNHNS and CDR2 is SASEGT. This CDR3 is built from 13 residues. The CDR3 nucleotides read TGTTCCAGCAGTTACGGGGGAACCTACGAGCAGTACGTC. It codes for CSSSYGGTYEQYV.

This clonotype was picked up many times. The CDR3 is CASRRRGPYNEQFF. The CDR3 nucleotides are TGTGCCAGCAGGAGGAGGGGGCCCTACAATGAGCAGTTCTTC. The chain is built from TRBV6-1 and TRBJ2-1, with a tentative D call TRBD1 (7 bases). Looked up from germline, CDR1 is MNHNS and CDR2 is SASEGT. CDR3 length: 14 amino acids. V lost 6 bases and J 2 bases, leaving 11 bases between the germline ends.

The chain uses TRBV18 and TRBJ2-3; D remains unclear. Trimming cost V 2 bases and J 2 bases, with 8 bases left between them. The CDR3 extends over 14 amino acids. In germline, CDR1 is KGHSH, CDR2 LQKENI. The chain's CDR3 is CASSPSIVTDTQYF. The CDR3 DNA is TGTGCCAGCTCACCATCCATCGTCACAGATACGCAGTATTTT.

This clonotype was seen at least ten times. The J gene is TRBJ1-6, the V gene TRBV19; D is unresolved. The CDR3 covers 16 residues. Trimming pared 5 bases from V and 0 bases from J, leaving 11 bases between. In germline, CDR1 is LNHDA, CDR2 SQIVND (reference sequence). CDR3 in DNA: TGTGCCAGTAGTCCCGGACGGAGCTCCTATAATTCACCCCTCCACTTT. Protein product: CASSPGRSSYNSPLHF.

In its sample, this clonotype was seen many times. The rearrangement joins TRBV5-4 to TRBJ2-6; D call uncertain. The CDR3 totals 15 residues. CDR1 and CDR2 (germline): SGHNT, YYREEE (reference sequence). Deletions cut 4 bases from V and 0 bases from J, with 8 bases between. The DNA for the CDR3 is TGTGCCAGCAGCCCCCAGAGCTCTGGGGCCAACGTCCTGACTTTC. This codes for CASSPQSSGANVLTF.

For this clonotype: In this CDR3 the conserved last residue, phenylalanine or tryptophan, is missing, so a read error is likely. The rearrangement joins TRBV2 to TRBJ2-3; TRBD2 might be the D (5 bases). In germline, CDR1 is SNHLY, CDR2 FYNNEI. Trimming stripped 7 bases from V and 10 bases from J, with 9 bases between. This CDR3 has 10 amino acids. The CDR3 loop is CASMGRSQYL. The CDR3 DNA follows: TGTGCCAGCATGGGGAGATCGCAGTATCTT.

This clonotype occurred many times. The chain uses TRBV12-3 or TRBV12-4 and TRBJ2-4, with TRBD1 matching 7 bases. The J segment lost 7 bases and the V segment lost 6 bases, leaving 9 bases of the junction unmatched. There are 14 residues in the CDR3. CDR3 bases: TGTGCCAGCAGACCCCCGGGACAGAGGAACATTCAGTACTTC. It encodes CASRPPGQRNIQYF.

This clonotype was seen ten or more times. The chain couples TRBV29-1 to TRBJ1-2; 7 nucleotides line up with TRBD1. CDR1 is SQVTM and CDR2 is ANQGSEA in the germline V gene. This CDR3 has 10 residues. V shed 7 bases and J 7 bases; nucleotides not matched to a gene: 3. The CDR3 DNA sequence: TGCAGCGCTGACAGGGTTGGCTACACCTTC. Protein sequence: CSADRVGYTF. The full variable domain, with the rest looked up from reference TRBV29-1 and TRBJ1-2, is SAVISQKPSRDICQRGTSLTIQCQVDSQVTMMFWYRQQPGQSLTLIATANQGSEATYESGFVIDKFPISRPNLTFSTLTVSNMSPEDSSIYLCSADRVGYTFGSGTRLTVV.

This clonotype was seen ten or more times. The chain is built from TRBV7-2 and TRBJ2-1; 9 nucleotides match TRBD1. Looked up from germline, CDR1 is SGHTA and CDR2 is FQGNSA. With 4 bases clipped from V and 3 bases from J, the junction kept 4 bases outside the gene matches. The CDR3 is 15 residues long. Here the CDR3 reads CASSSDRGGYNEQFF. The CDR3 DNA reads TGTGCCAGCAGCTCGGACAGGGGCGGCTACAATGAGCAGTTCTTC. The whole variable domain, remainder taken from reference TRBV7-2 and TRBJ2-1, is GAGVSQSPSNKVTEKGKDVELRCDPISGHTALYWYRQSLGQGLEFLIYFQGNSAPDKSGLPSDRFSAERTGGSVSTLTIQRTQQEDSAVYLCASSSDRGGYNEQFFGPGTRLTVL.

This clonotype showed up many times. The rearrangement uses TRBV25-1 and TRBJ1-2; possible D gene TRBD1, 6 bases. Germline V gene lookup returns CDR1 MGHDK and CDR2 SYGVNS. CDR3 length: 13 residues. Between the trimmed V and J ends, which lost 2 bases and 3 bases, there was a span of 7 bases. The CDR3 DNA follows: TGTGCCAGCAGTGAAGCAGGGGACTATGGCTACACCTTC. It encodes CASSEAGDYGYTF.

This clonotype has just a few counts. V is TRBV28 and J is TRBJ2-3; the match to TRBD2 covers 9 bases. Germline loops: CDR1 MDHEN, CDR2 SYDVKM. The V gene end was trimmed by 4 bases and the J gene end by 6 bases; junction bases not matched to a gene: 5. The CDR3 runs 14 residues. The CDR3 DNA reads TGTGCCAGCAGTTCTAGCGGGGTGTTGGATACGCAGTATTTT. Amino acids: CASSSSGVLDTQYF.